A single sample gave rise to the 4 T cell receptor beta chains below, sequenced in a study of T cell responses to AZD1222 COVID-19 vaccine. TCRdb's copy holds only in-frame clones and misses some; the assay was immunoSEQ multiplex PCR. The sample carries about 130,000 clones, approximately 90% recorded once. The sample consisted of peripheral blood, taken 28 days after the second AZD1222 dose. The receptors originated from an adult who received the AZD1222 COVID-19 vaccine.

The CDR3 region is CASSKVVDRGLAGNTIYF. CDR3 bases: TGTGCCAGCAGCAAAGTAGTAGACAGGGGTCTAGCTGGAAACACCATATATTTT. The V call is TRBV21-1, the J call TRBJ1-3; TRBD1 was called by the table and not checked on the DNA. TRBV21-1 is assigned pseudogene status. There are 18 residues in the CDR3.

This clone was seen only once. This sequence joins TRBV6-4 and TRBJ2-1, with 7 bases identical to TRBD1. This CDR3 has 15 residues. J lost 0 bases, V lost 7 bases, and 6 bases had no gene match. The germline V gene has CDR1 MRHNA and CDR2 SNTAGT. CDR3 DNA sequence: TGTGCCAGCACCCTAGGACAGGTCTCCTACAATGAGCAGTTCTTC. This sequence encodes CASTLGQVSYNEQFF.

V gene TRBV3-1 (or the pseudogene TRBV3-2) combines with J gene TRBJ2-7; 13 nucleotides line up with TRBD2. The CDR3 is 17 amino acids. Germline V gives CDR1 LGHDT, CDR2 YNNKEL (reference sequence). V lost 6 bases to trimming and J lost 5 bases; unmatched junction nucleotides: 13. The CDR3 DNA reads as TGTGCCAGCAGTACTAGGACTAGCGGGAGCTATATCAACGAGCAGTACTTC. It codes for CASSTRTSGSYINEQYF.

The chain uses TRBV5-1 and TRBJ2-5; TRBD2 matches at 7 bases. J gave up 5 bases and V 0 bases, and 7 bases lay outside the gene matches. In germline, CDR1 is SGHRS, CDR2 YFSETQ. The CDR3 covers 15 residues. CDR3 sequence: CASSLVGTTRETQYF. The CDR3 coding sequence is TGCGCCAGCAGCTTGGTAGGGACTACCCGTGAGACCCAGTACTTC.